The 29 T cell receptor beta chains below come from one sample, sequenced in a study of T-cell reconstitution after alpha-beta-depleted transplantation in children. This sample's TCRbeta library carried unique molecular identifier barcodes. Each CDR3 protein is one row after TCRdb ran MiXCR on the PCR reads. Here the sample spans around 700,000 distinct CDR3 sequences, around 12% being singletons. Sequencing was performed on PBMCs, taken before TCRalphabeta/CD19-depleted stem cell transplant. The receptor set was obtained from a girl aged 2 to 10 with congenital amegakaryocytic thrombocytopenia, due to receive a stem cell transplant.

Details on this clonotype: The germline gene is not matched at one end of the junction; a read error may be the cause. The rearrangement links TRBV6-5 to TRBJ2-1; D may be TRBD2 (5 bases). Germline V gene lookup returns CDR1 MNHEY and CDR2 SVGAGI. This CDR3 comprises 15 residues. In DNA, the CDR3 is TGTGCCAGAAGTTACTCGAGTGCGGGTGACAATGAGCAGTTCTTC. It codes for CARSYSSAGDNEQFF.

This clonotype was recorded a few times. CDR3 nucleotides: TGTGCCAGCTCACCACTGCGGGGCCTCAATGAAAAACTGTTTTTT. Translating it yields CASSPLRGLNEKLFF. The chain is built from TRBV18 and TRBJ1-4; D may be TRBD1 (5 bases). V lost 1 base, J lost 5 bases, and 11 bases lay in between. Per the germline V gene, CDR1 is KGHSH and CDR2 is LQKENI. The CDR3 covers 15 residues.

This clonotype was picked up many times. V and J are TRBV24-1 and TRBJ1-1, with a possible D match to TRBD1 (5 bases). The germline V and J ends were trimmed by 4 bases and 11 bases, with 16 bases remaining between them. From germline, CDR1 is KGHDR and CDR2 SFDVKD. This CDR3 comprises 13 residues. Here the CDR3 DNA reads TGTGCCACCAGTGACTACTCCAGCGAGGGGGCTTTCTTT. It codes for CATSDYSSEGAFF.

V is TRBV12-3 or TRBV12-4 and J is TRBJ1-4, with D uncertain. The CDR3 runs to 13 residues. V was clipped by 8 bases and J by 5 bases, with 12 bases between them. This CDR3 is CASGRDSNEKLFF. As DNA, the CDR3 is TGTGCCAGCGGCAGAGATTCCAATGAAAAACTGTTTTTT.

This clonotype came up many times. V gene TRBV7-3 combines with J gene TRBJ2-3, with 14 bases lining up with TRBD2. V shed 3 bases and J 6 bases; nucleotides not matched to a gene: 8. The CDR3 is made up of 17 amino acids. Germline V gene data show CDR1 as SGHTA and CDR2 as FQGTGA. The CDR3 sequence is CASSFVTSGRAFDTQYF. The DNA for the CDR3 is TGTGCCAGCAGCTTTGTGACTAGCGGGAGGGCCTTTGATACGCAGTATTTT.

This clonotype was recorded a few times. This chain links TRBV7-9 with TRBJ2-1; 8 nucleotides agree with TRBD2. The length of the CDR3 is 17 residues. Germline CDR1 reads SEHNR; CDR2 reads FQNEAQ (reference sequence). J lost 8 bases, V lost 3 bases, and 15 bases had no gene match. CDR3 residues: CASSFALGRGPGDEQFF. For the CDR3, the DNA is TGTGCCAGCAGCTTTGCCCTCGGGAGGGGACCTGGCGATGAGCAGTTCTTC.

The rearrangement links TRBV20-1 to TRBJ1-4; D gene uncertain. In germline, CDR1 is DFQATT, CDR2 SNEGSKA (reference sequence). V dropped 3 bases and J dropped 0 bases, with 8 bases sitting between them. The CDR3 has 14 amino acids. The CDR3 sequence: CSASLRTTNEKLFF. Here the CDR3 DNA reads TGCAGTGCTAGTTTGCGTACAACTAATGAAAAACTGTTTTTT.

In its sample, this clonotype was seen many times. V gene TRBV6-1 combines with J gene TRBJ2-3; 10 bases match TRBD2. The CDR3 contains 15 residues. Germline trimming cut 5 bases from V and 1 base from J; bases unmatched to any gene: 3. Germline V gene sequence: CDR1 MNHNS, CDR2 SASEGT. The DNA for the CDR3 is TGTGCCAGCAGTCCGCTAGCGGGAGGCACAGATACGCAGTATTTT. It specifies CASSPLAGGTDTQYF.

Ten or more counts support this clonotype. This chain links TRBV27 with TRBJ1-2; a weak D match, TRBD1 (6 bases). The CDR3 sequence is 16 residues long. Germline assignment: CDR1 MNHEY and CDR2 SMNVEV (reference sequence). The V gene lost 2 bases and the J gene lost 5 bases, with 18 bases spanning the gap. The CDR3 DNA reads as TGTGCCAGCAGTTTACGCGACGGGGGGGCGGATTATGGCTACACCTTC. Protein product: CASSLRDGGADYGYTF.

CDR3 sequence: CSARANNEQYF. In nucleotides, the CDR3 is TGCAGTGCTAGAGCTAATAACGAGCAGTACTTC. The chain joins TRBV20-1 to TRBJ2-7; D not resolved. Germline loops: CDR1 DFQATT, CDR2 SNEGSKA (reference sequence). CDR3 length: 11 residues. Deletions cut 1 base from V and 5 bases from J, with 6 bases between.

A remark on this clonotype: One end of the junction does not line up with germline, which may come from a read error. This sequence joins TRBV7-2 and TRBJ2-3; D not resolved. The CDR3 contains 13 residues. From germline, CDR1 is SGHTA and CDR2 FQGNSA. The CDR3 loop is CTSSLSPTDTHYF. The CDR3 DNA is TGTACCAGCAGCTTATCCCCCACAGATACGCATTATTTT.

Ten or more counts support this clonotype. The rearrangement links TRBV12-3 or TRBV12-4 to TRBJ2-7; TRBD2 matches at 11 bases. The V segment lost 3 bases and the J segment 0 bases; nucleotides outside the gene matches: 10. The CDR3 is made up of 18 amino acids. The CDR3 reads CASSFRRLAGSSSYEQYF. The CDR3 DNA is TGTGCCAGCAGTTTTAGGAGACTAGCGGGGTCCAGCTCCTACGAGCAGTACTTC.

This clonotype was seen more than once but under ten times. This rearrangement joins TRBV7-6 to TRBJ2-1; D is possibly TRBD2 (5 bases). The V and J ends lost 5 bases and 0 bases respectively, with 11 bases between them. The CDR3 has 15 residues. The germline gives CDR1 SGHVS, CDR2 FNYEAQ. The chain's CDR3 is CASSPLDSSYNEQFF. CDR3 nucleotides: TGTGCCAGCAGCCCCTTGGACTCCTCCTACAATGAGCAGTTCTTC.

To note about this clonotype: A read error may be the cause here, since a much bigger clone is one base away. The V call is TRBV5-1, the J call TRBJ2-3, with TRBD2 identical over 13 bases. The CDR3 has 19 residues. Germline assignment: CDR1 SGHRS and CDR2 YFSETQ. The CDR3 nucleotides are TGCGCCAGCAGCCTTCTGGCCGGGACTAGCGGGACTAGCACAGATACGCTGTATTTT. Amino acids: CASSLLAGTSGTSTDTLYF.

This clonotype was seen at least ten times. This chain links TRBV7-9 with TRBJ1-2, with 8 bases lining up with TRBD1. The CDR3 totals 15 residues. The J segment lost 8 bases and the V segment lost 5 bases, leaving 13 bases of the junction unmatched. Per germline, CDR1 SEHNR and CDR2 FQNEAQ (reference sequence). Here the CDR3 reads CASSLRQGRVGGYTF. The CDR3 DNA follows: TGTGCCAGCAGCCTTCGACAGGGGAGGGTTGGGGGCTACACCTTC.

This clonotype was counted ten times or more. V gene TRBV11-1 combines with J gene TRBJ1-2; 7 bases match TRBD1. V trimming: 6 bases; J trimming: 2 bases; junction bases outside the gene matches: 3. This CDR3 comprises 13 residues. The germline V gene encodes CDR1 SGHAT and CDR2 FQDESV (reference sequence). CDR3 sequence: CASSLQGNYGYTF. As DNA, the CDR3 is TGTGCCAGCAGTTTACAGGGGAACTATGGCTACACCTTC.

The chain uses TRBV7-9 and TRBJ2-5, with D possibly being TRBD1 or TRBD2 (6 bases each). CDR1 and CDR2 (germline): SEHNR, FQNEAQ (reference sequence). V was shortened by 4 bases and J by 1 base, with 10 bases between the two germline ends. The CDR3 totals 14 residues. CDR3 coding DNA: TGTGCCAGCAGCTCGGGGGACATCCAAGAGACCCAGTACTTC. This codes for CASSSGDIQETQYF.

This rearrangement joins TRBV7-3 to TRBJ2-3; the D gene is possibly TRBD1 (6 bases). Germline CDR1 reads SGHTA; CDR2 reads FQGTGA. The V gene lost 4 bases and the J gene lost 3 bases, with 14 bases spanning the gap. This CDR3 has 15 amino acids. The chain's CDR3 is CASSYRVGGTDTQYF. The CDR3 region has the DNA TGTGCCAGCAGCTACAGGGTAGGCGGGACAGATACGCAGTATTTT.

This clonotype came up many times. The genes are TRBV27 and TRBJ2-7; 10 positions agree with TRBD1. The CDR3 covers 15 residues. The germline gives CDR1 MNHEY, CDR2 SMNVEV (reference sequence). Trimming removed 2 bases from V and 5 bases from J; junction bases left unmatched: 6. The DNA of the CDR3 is TGTGCCAGCAGTTTACCCGGGACAGGGGTGAACGAGCAGTACTTC. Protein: CASSLPGTGVNEQYF.

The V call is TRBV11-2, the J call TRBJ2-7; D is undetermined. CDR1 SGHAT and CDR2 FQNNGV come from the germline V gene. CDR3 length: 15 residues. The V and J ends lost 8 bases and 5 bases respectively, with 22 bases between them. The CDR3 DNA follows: TGTGCCAGCGGATCAAGAGGACGGTCTAGACACGAGCAGTACTTC. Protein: CASGSRGRSRHEQYF.

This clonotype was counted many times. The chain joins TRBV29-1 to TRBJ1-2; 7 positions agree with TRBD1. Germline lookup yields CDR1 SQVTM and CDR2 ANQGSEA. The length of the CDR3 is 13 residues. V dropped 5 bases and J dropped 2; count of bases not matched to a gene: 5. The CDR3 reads CSVNQQGNYGYTF. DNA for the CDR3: TGCAGCGTTAATCAACAGGGGAACTATGGCTACACCTTC. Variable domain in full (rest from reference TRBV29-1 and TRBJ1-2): SAVISQKPSRDICQRGTSLTIQCQVDSQVTMMFWYRQQPGQSLTLIATANQGSEATYESGFVIDKFPISRPNLTFSTLTVSNMSPEDSSIYLCSVNQQGNYGYTFGSGTRLTVV.

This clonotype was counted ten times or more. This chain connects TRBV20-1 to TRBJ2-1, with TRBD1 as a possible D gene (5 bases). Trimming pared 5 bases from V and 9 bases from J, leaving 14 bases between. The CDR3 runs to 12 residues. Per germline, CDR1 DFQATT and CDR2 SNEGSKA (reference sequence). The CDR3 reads CSASDINSEQFF. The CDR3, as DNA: TGCAGTGCTTCGGACATTAACAGTGAGCAGTTCTTC.

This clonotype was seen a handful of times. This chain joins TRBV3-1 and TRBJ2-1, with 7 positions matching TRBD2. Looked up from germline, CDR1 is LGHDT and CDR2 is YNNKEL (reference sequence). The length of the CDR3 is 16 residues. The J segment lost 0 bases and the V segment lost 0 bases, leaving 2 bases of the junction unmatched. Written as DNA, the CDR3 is TGTGCCAGCAGCCAAGAGACTAGCCTCTCCTACAATGAGCAGTTCTTC. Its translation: CASSQETSLSYNEQFF.

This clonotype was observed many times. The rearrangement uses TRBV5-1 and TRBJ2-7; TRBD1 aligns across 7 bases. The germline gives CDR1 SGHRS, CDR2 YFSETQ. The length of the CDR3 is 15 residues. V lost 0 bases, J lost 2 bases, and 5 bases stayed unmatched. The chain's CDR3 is CASSLDRGPTYEQYF. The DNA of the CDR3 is TGCGCCAGCAGCTTGGATAGGGGGCCCACCTACGAGCAGTACTTC.

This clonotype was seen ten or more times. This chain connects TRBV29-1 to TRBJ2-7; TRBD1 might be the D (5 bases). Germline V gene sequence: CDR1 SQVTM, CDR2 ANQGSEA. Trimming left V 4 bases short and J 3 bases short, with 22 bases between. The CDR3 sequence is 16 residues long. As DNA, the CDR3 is TGCAGCGTTGCCTACTATCGACAGTCCTACGACTACGAGCAGTACTTC. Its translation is CSVAYYRQSYDYEQYF.

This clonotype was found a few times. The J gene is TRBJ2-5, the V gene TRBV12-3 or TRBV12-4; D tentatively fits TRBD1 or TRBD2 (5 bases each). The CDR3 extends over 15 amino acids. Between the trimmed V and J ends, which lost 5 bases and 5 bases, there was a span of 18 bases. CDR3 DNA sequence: TGTGCCAGCAGTGGGGGACGCAGCTATGGGGAGACCCAGTACTTC. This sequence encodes CASSGGRSYGETQYF.

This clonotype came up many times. The DNA of the CDR3 is TGCAGCGTTGGGGGCCTCCCCTCGGCATACAATGAGCAGTTCTTC. Translating gives CSVGGLPSAYNEQFF. The chain is built from TRBV29-1 and TRBJ2-1, with D possibly TRBD1 on 5 matching bases. This CDR3 comprises 15 residues. Trimming removed 4 bases at V and 4 bases at J, with 17 bases between. CDR1 and CDR2 from the germline V gene are SQVTM and ANQGSEA.

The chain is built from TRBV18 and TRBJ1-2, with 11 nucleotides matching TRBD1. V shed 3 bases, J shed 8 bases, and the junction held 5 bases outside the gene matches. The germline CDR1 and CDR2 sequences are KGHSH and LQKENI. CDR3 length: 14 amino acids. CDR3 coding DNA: TGTGCCAGCTCACCCTTGGACAGGGGGCCGGGCTACACCTTC. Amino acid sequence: CASSPLDRGPGYTF.

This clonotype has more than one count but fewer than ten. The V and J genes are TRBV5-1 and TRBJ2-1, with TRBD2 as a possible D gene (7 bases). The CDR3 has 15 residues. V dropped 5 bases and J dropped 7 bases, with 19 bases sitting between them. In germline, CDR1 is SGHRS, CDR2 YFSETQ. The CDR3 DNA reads TGCGCCAGCAGTTCCCTAGCGGAGGGGGGAAATGAGCAGTTCTTC. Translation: CASSSLAEGGNEQFF.